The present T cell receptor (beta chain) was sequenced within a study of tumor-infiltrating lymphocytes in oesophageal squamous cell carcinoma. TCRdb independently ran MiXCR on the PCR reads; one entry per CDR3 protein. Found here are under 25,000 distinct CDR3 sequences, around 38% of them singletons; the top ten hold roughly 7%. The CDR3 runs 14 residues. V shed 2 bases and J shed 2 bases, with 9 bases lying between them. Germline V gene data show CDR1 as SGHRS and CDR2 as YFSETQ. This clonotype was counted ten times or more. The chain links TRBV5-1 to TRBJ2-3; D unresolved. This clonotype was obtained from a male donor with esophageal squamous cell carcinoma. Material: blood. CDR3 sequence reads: CASSFDSYTDTQYF. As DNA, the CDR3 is TGCGCCAGCAGCTTTGACTCTTACACAGATACGCAGTATTTT.